This T cell receptor beta chain was sequenced for a study of siplizumab effects on memory and regulatory T cells (dated by TCRdb to between 2018 and 2021). Study-level background: The study examined how the anti-CD2 antibody siplizumab affects alloreactive T-cell subsets in allogeneic mixed lymphocyte reactions built from human PBMCs.

For this clone: Its antigen remains undetermined. Base quality data are lacking; no much larger clone is found one base away.

TCRbeta CDR3 sequencing was performed on sorted unstimulated T cells and on proliferating T cells recovered from mixed lymphocyte reactions. Fresh whole blood from about 10 HLA-typed healthy donors served as the source for isolating PBMCs. Unstimulated CD4+ regulatory T cells were FACS-sorted to map the origin of alloreactive clones. Measured from the cysteine to the phenylalanine, the CDR3 is 14 residues long. The retained sequence is limited to the CDR3, 42 bases, with the frame set at the first base. V has 5 bases trimmed and J has 6 bases trimmed; junction bases matching no gene number 7. Reading the germline V gene gives CDR1 SGHRS and CDR2 YFSETQ. The library was produced with the immunoSEQ multiplex PCR assay. The deep sequencing platform assayed around 95,000 TCR templates per sample. Genomic DNA extracted from sorted T cells was used for TCRbeta CDR3 sequencing. In the source study's methods: The R programming language was used for clonal analysis of the TCRbeta CDR3 data. Comparing unstimulated samples against CFSE-low samples taken after the reaction was how alloreactive CD4+ and CD8+ clones were defined. Regulatory or non-regulatory origin was assigned to alloreactive CD4+ clones by matching of sequences to sorted unstimulated Treg and non-Treg repertoires. Not all clones reach the TCRdb copy of this immuneACCESS table, which keeps in-frame sequences only. Checked studies attribute under half of the gap to unresolved V genes and leave the rest unexplained. D and trimming were read from the DNA, whereas the V and J calls and clone size are those reported in that table. For this sample there are over 100,000 clones; around 92% appear just once. Of the sample, around 0.75% falls within the top ten clones.

Paper-wide results and their limitations: Siplizumab significantly lowered the cumulative frequency of alloreactive sequences that could be traced to unstimulated CD4+ memory T cells. The suppressive function of proliferating Tregs from siplizumab cultures was not functionally confirmed. Among mappable alloreactive CD4+ clones, an average Treg-derived fraction of roughly 69% was observed with siplizumab, compared with roughly 25% in control reactions. Unstimulated naive T cells appeared more diverse than memory T cells, and naive cells seemed to contribute substantially to the alloresponse. Because sequences below about 10^-5 frequency were poorly captured, only a minor fraction of alloreactive clones could be mapped to unstimulated subsets. About 80-96% of proliferating CD4+ or CD8+ clones could not be given a naive or memory phenotype.

Source material: Tregs sorted from blood. The sequence came from a human donor in good health. The sequence is built from TRBV5-1 and TRBJ2-1; 8 bases in the middle match TRBD2. This receptor carries the CDR3 CASSSTSGINEQFF. The DNA sequence reads TGCGCCAGCAGTTCAACTAGCGGAATCAATGAGCAGTTCTTC.